These T cell receptor beta chains were read from a single sample in a study of shared clonotypes between healthy human individuals. The data were produced by immunoSEQ multiplex PCR, yet TCRdb's version contains in-frame clones alone and is incomplete. The sample comprises about 2.1 million clones, 93% of which are singletons, and approximately 1.7% rests with the top ten. The material sequenced was naive CD8+ T cells from PBMCs. The receptors shown here come from a man in his late teens or twenties in good health. Some clones in this sample may be carry-over from other donors' samples. The CDR3 runs from the conserved cysteine through the conserved F or W. A D gene is named only where the DNA matches it firmly. Not every row has a clone size; where given, it reads once, few, many or a size class.

TGCAGCGTAGGGGGACTAGCGGGGGCCCACGAGCAGTACTTC,CSVGGLAGAHEQYF,TRBV29-1,TRBJ2-7,TRBD2,.
TGCGCCAGCAGCCAACCTACGGGGGGAGGGGATACGCAGTATTTT,CASSQPTGGGDTQYF,TRBV4-1,TRBJ2-3,TRBD2,.
TGTGCCAGCAGCTTGGCTGGGGGGATGGTTCAGCCCCAGCATTTT,CASSLAGGMVQPQHF,TRBV5-8,TRBJ1-5,.,.
TGTGCCGCAGGGGAGGGTGAGCAGTTCTTC,CAAGEGEQFF,TRBV28,TRBJ2-1,.,.
TGTGCCACCAGCAGAGCCCCGGCGGGACAGAAACCAGCAACTAATGAAAAACTGTTTTTT,CATSRAPAGQKPATNEKLFF,TRBV15,TRBJ1-4,TRBD1,once
TGCGCCAGCAGCCGGATAGACTCCTACAATGAGCAGTTCTTC,CASSRIDSYNEQFF,TRBV4-1,TRBJ2-1,.,once
TGCGCCAGCAGCTCCCGGACTAGCGCTTACACCGGGGAGCTGTTTTTT,CASSSRTSAYTGELFF,TRBV4-1,TRBJ2-2,TRBD2,.
TGTGCCAGCAGTCCTCGCAACACAGATACGCAGTATTTT,CASSPRNTDTQYF,TRBV27,TRBJ2-3,.,.
TGTGCCAGTAGTATAGAGGACAGTTACACTGAAGCTTTCTTT,CASSIEDSYTEAFF,TRBV19,TRBJ1-1,.,.
TGTGCCAGCAGCCCCCGGACAAGGAATGAGCAGTTCTTC,CASSPRTRNEQFF,TRBV7-2,TRBJ2-1,.,.
TGCAGCGTCCGAACCAATTACAAAGCCTACGAGCAGTACTTC,CSVRTNYKAYEQYF,TRBV29-1,TRBJ2-7,.,.
TGTGCCAGCAGCTTAGTGGCGGGAGGCCACGTCTACGAGCAGTACTTC,CASSLVAGGHVYEQYF,TRBV7-8,TRBJ2-7,TRBD2,.
TGTGCCAGCAGCGCAAGCGGGAGGAGCACAGATACGCAGTATTTT,CASSASGRSTDTQYF,TRBV9,TRBJ2-3,TRBD2,.
TGTGCCAGCAGCTTGGGGCAGGGAGCCTACGAGCAGTACTTC,CASSLGQGAYEQYF,TRBV5-4,TRBJ2-7,.,.
TGTGCCAGCAGCGCCGGGGACAGAAACAACGTCCTGACTTTC,CASSAGDRNNVLTF,TRBV9,TRBJ2-6,TRBD1,.
TGTGCCAGTAGGAAGGGTAGGGGAGAGAATGAAGAAGCTTTCTTT,CASRKGRGENEEAFF,TRBV19,TRBJ1-1,.,once
TGTGCCAGCAGCCAGCTTGGACAGGGGACCAATCAGCCCCAGCATTTT,CASSQLGQGTNQPQHF,TRBV21-1,TRBJ1-5,.,.
TGTGCCAGCAGTGTGCTAGCGGGAGATTACAATGAGCAGTTCTTC,CASSVLAGDYNEQFF,TRBV9,TRBJ2-1,TRBD2,.
TGTGCCACCAGCGGGATCCTGAACTCAGATACGCAGTATTTT,CATSGILNSDTQYF,TRBV15,TRBJ2-3,.,once
TGTGCCAGCAGCTCCCGGGACAGGCGAAATTCACCCCTCCACTTT,CASSSRDRRNSPLHF,TRBV13,TRBJ1-6,TRBD1,.